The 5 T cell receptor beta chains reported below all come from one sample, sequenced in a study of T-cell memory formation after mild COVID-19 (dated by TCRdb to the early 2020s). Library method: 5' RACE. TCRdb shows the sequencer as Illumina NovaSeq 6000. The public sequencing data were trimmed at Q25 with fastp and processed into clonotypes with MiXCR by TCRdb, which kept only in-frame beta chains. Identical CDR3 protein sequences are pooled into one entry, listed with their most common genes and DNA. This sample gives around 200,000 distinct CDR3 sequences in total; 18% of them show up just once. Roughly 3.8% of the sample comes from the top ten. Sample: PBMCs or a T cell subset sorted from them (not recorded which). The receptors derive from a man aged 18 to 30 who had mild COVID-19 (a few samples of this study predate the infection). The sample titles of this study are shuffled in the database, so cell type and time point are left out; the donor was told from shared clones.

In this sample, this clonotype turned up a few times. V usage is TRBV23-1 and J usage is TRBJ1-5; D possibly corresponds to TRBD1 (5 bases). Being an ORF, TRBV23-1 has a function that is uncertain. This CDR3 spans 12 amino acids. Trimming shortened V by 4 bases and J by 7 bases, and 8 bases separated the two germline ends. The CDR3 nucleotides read TGCGCCAGCAGTCTAGGGACCCAGCCCCAGCATTTT. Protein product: CASSLGTQPQHF.

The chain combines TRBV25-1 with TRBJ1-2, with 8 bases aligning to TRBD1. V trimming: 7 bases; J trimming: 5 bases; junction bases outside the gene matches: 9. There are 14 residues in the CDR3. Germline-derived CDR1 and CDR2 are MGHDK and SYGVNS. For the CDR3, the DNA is TGTGCCAGCACCCGAACAGGGGGGTTTTATGGCTACACCTTC. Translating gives CASTRTGGFYGYTF.

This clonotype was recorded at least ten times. CDR3 coding DNA: TGTGCCAGCAGGGAGCGGCGGGGCGAGCAGTACTTC. Translated: CASRERRGEQYF. This rearrangement joins TRBV6-5 to TRBJ2-7; D might be TRBD2 (6 bases). The germline gives CDR1 MNHEY, CDR2 SVGAGI. There are 12 residues in the CDR3. V was cut by 6 bases and J by 6 bases, with 12 bases left in between.

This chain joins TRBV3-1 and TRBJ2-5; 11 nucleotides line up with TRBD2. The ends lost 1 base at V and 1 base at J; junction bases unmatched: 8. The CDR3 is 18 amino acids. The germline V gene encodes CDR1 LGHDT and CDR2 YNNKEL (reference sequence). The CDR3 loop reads CASSQGVLSGGAQETQYF. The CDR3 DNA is TGTGCCAGCAGCCAAGGGGTCCTTAGCGGGGGGGCCCAAGAGACCCAGTACTTC.

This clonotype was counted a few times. The CDR3 sequence is CASSRGTSPRMLFF. CDR3 nucleotides: TGTGCCAGCAGCCGCGGGACTAGCCCCAGAATGCTGTTTTTT. The chain carries TRBV11-2 and TRBJ2-2, with 9 bases identical to TRBD2. The CDR3 sequence is 14 residues long. Losses at the gene ends were 5 bases for V and 13 bases for J; bases not matched to a gene: 11. The V gene's germline CDR1 is SGHAT and CDR2 FQNNGV.